These 9 T cell receptor beta chains were sequenced from one sample in a study of T cell responses to AZD1222 COVID-19 vaccine. Profiling relied on immunoSEQ multiplex PCR, and the TCRdb table lists in-frame clones only, not all of them. The sample yields roughly 100,000 clones, less than 85% seen once. The sequences come from peripheral blood, collected 28 days after the second AZD1222 dose. These receptors were collected from an adult who received the AZD1222 COVID-19 vaccine.

The chain links TRBV27 to TRBJ2-6; D gene uncertain. CDR1 is MNHEY and CDR2 is SMNVEV in the germline V gene (reference sequence). Trimming took 3 bases from V and 0 from J, leaving 6 bases between them. The CDR3 consists of 15 residues. CDR3 residues: CASSFTNSGANVLTF. The DNA of the CDR3 is TGTGCCAGCAGTTTTACCAACTCTGGGGCCAACGTCCTGACTTTC.

Concerning this clone itself: A read error may account for a junction end that differs from germline. The rearrangement links TRBV27 to TRBJ2-1; D is possibly TRBD1 or TRBD2 (5 bases each). CDR3 length: 15 residues. Germline lookup yields CDR1 MNHEY and CDR2 SMNVEV (reference sequence). The chain's CDR3 is CASSLLPGTYSEQFF. The CDR3 nucleotides read TGTGCCAGCAGTTTACTCCCGGGGACCTACAGTGAGCAGTTCTTC.

The V call is TRBV5-1, the J call TRBJ2-1, with TRBD2 identical over 9 bases. CDR3 size: 15 residues. CDR1 and CDR2 from the germline V gene are SGHRS and YFSETQ. With 7 bases clipped from V and 3 bases from J, the junction kept 8 bases outside the gene matches. The CDR3 loop is CASRGLASGYNEQFF. The CDR3, as DNA: TGCGCCAGCCGCGGACTAGCGTCGGGCTACAATGAGCAGTTCTTC.

The rearrangement links TRBV19 to TRBJ1-1; D remains unclear. The V gene's germline CDR1 is LNHDA and CDR2 SQIVND (reference sequence). Trimming pared 8 bases from V and 0 bases from J, leaving 13 bases between. This CDR3 region has 14 residues. CDR3 region: CASSPGYMNTEAFF. The CDR3 coding sequence is TGTGCCAGTTCACCCGGCTATATGAACACTGAAGCTTTCTTT.

The chain has TRBV7-2 and TRBJ2-7; D possibly corresponds to TRBD2 (5 bases). The germline gives CDR1 SGHTA, CDR2 FQGNSA. V lost 5 bases, J lost 4 bases, and 18 bases lay in between. CDR3 length: 15 residues. The chain's CDR3 is CASSRSMGVSYEQYF. CDR3 sequence (DNA): TGTGCCAGCAGCCGCAGTATGGGAGTTAGTTACGAGCAGTACTTC.

The chain couples TRBV12-5 to TRBJ2-3; D gene ambiguous. Germline V gives CDR1 LGHNT, CDR2 FRNRAP. V lost 3 bases to trimming and J lost 2 bases, with 12 bases between them. The CDR3 extends over 15 amino acids. As DNA, the CDR3 is TGTGCTAGTGGTTTCGGCGTGTCTGACACAGATACGCAGTATTTT. It encodes CASGFGVSDTDTQYF.

This clone has a single count. This chain links TRBV12-3 or TRBV12-4 with TRBJ2-7; the D is unclear. Trimming removed 2 bases at V and 6 bases at J, with 8 bases between. The CDR3 sequence is 12 residues long. The CDR3 here is CASSLLRTEQYF. Written as DNA, the CDR3 is TGTGCCAGCAGTTTACTACGCACCGAGCAGTACTTC.

The genes are TRBV18 and TRBJ1-5; perhaps TRBD1 as D (6 bases). Per the germline V gene, CDR1 is KGHSH and CDR2 is LQKENI. The CDR3 runs 14 residues. V gave up 3 bases and J gave up 4 bases, with 10 bases separating them. CDR3 bases: TGTGCCAGCTCACCGGGACAACCTAATCAGCCCCAGCATTTT. As protein: CASSPGQPNQPQHF.

The genes are TRBV19 and TRBJ1-2, with D possibly matching TRBD1 (6 bases). Germline CDR1 and CDR2: LNHDA and SQIVND (reference sequence). V shed 6 bases and J shed 0 bases, with 14 bases lying between them. CDR3 length equals 15 residues. Here the CDR3 reads CASRHTRGTNYGYTF. CDR3 bases: TGTGCCAGTAGACACACCAGGGGAACTAACTATGGCTACACCTTC.